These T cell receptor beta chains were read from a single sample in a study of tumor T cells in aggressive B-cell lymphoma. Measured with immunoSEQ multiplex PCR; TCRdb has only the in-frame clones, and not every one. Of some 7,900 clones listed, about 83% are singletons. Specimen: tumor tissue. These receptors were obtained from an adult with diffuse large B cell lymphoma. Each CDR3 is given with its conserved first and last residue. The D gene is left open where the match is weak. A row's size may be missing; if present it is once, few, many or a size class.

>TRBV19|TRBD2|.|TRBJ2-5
TGTGCCAGTAGGCTAGCGGGAGGCCATGGGGAGACCCAGTACTTC
CASRLAGGHGETQYF
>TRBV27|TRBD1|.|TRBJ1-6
TGTGCCAGCAGTTTATGGACAGGGAATTCACCCCTCCACTTT
CASSLWTGNSPLHF
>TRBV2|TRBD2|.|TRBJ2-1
TGTGCCAGCAGCGGGACTAGCGGAGATGACAATGAGCAGTTCTTC
CASSGTSGDDNEQFF
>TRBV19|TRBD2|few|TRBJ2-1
TGTGCCAGTAGTATAGGCGGACTAGCGGGGAGTGAGCAGTTCTTC
CASSIGGLAGSEQFF
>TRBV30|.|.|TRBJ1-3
TGTGCCTGGAGTGTCGGGGGTGGAAACACCATATATTTT
CAWSVGGGNTIYF
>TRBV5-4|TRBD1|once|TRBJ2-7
TGTGCCAGCAGCTTGTTACAGGGGGTCTACGAGCAGTACTTC
CASSLLQGVYEQYF
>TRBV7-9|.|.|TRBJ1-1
TGTGCCAGCAGCTTAACTTCTGGGAACACTGAAGCTTTCTTT
CASSLTSGNTEAFF
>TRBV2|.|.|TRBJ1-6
TGTGCCAGCAGTCCCGGACTTCTCCGACCCCTCCGCTTT
CASSPGLLRPLRF
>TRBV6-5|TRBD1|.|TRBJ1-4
TGTGCCAGCAGTTACAGGAGACAGGGAGCTGAAAAACTGTTTTTT
CASSYRRQGAEKLFF
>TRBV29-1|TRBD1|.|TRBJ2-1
TGCAGCGTTGTTTGCGGGACAGGCCCTTCAGGGTCCTACAATGAGCAGTTCTTC
CSVVCGTGPSGSYNEQFF
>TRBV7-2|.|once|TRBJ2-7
TGTGCCAGCAGCCCCGTCATCGGAGGGTACGAGCAGTACTTC
CASSPVIGGYEQYF
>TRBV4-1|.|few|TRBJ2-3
TGCGCCAGCAGCCAAGATGGTAGCGTGAGCACAGATACGCAGTATTTT
CASSQDGSVSTDTQYF
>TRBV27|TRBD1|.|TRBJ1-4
TGTGCCAGCAGTCCCCGGGCAGGGGGGGAAAAACTGTTTTTT
CASSPRAGGEKLFF
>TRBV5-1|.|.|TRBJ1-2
TGCGCCAGCAGCTTGGGGACAGAGGGACGGTATGGCTACACCTTC
CASSLGTEGRYGYTF
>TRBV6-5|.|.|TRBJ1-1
TGTGCCAGCAGTGGTTCTAGACTGGAAGCTTTCTTT
CASSGSRLEAFF
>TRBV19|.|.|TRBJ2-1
TGTGCCAGTAGTATCGACAGGTACAATGAGCAGTTCTTC
CASSIDRYNEQFF
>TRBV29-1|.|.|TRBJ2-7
TGCAGCGGGGCGGACGGACTCTCCTACGAGCAGTACTTC
CSGADGLSYEQYF
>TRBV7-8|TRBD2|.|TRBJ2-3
TGTGCCAGCAGCTTAGATGCGGGAGCAGATACGCAGTATTTT
CASSLDAGADTQYF
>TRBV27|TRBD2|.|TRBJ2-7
TGTGCCAGCAGCCACCGCGCTAGCGGGCACCTCTTCCGGGGTGAGCAGTACTTC
CASSHRASGHLFRGEQYF